Listed below are T cell receptor beta chains from one sample, sequenced in a study of T cells in Graves' hyperthyroidism and ophthalmopathy. One entry per CDR3 protein results from TCRdb running MiXCR on the multiplex PCR reads. The profile shows some 690,000 distinct CDR3 sequences, roughly 17% of them singletons. The sample consisted of blood. The receptors originated from a man between 50 and 59 years old with Graves' hyperthyroidism. Each CDR3 is given with its conserved first and last residue. The D gene is left open where the match is weak. A row's size may be missing; if present it is once, few, many or a size class.

v_call	d_call	j_call	clone_size	cdr3_nt	cdr3_aa
TRBV27	TRBD2	TRBJ2-7	many	TGTGCCAGCAGTTTCAAGGCTAGCGGGAACTACGAGCAGTACTTC	CASSFKASGNYEQYF
TRBV28	.	TRBJ1-5	many	TGTGCCAGCAGTTTAGGAGGGAAAGGTCAGCCCCAGCATTTT	CASSLGGKGQPQHF
TRBV5-1	TRBD2	TRBJ2-1	few	TGCGCCAGCAGCTCGCTAGCGGGCACACCGCGAGGTGAGCAGTTCTTC	CASSSLAGTPRGEQFF
TRBV6-2/TRBV6-3	.	TRBJ1-4	.	TGTGCCAGCAGCTCCGCGACAGGCGTGAAAAAACTGTTTTTT	CASSSATGVKKLFF
TRBV29-1	.	TRBJ2-7	.	TGCAGCGCCCGGACGGCCCACTCCTACGAGCAGTACTTC	CSARTAHSYEQYF
TRBV7-2	.	TRBJ2-1	.	TGTGCCAGCAGCTTGGGGCCTCCGGGGCTTGCGTCCAATGAGCAGTTCTTC	CASSLGPPGLASNEQFF
TRBV27	.	TRBJ2-4	few	TGTGCCAGCAGTTTATCCTCTAGGGGAAACATTCAGTACTTC	CASSLSSRGNIQYF
TRBV7-2	TRBD1	TRBJ1-2	.	TGTGCCAGCAGCTTGGACAGGGCGCTAAGAGGTGGCTACACCTTC	CASSLDRALRGGYTF
TRBV29-1	TRBD2	TRBJ2-1	.	TGCAGCGCCGAGACTAGCGGGAGTCGCGAGCAGTTCTTC	CSAETSGSREQFF
TRBV15	.	TRBJ1-1	.	TGTGCCACCAGCAGAGTGGGGGGCAGCACTGAAGCTTTCTTT	CATSRVGGSTEAFF
TRBV11-3	.	TRBJ2-3	many	TGTGCCAGCAGCTTAGCGGGTTTTGAGACAGATACGCAGTATTTT	CASSLAGFETDTQYF
TRBV28	TRBD2	TRBJ2-1	many	TGTGCCAGCAGCCAAACTAGCGTATCCAACAATGAGCAGTTCTTC	CASSQTSVSNNEQFF
TRBV27	TRBD2	TRBJ2-7	many	TGTGCCAGCAGTTTAGTGGCGACTAGCGGGCGCCAGAACGAGCAGTACTTC	CASSLVATSGRQNEQYF
TRBV9	TRBD2	TRBJ2-7	few	TGTGCCAGCAGCGTCTCGGGGACTAGCGTCTACGAGCAGTACTTC	CASSVSGTSVYEQYF
TRBV10-1	TRBD1	TRBJ2-1	many	TGCGCCAGCAGTGATCTGGACAGGGAGCGGGCATCCTTATACAATGAGCAGTTCTTC	CASSDLDRERASLYNEQFF
TRBV20-1	TRBD2	TRBJ2-1	.	TGCAGTGCTAACACGGGACTAGCGGGAATAGATGAGCAGTTCTTC	CSANTGLAGIDEQFF